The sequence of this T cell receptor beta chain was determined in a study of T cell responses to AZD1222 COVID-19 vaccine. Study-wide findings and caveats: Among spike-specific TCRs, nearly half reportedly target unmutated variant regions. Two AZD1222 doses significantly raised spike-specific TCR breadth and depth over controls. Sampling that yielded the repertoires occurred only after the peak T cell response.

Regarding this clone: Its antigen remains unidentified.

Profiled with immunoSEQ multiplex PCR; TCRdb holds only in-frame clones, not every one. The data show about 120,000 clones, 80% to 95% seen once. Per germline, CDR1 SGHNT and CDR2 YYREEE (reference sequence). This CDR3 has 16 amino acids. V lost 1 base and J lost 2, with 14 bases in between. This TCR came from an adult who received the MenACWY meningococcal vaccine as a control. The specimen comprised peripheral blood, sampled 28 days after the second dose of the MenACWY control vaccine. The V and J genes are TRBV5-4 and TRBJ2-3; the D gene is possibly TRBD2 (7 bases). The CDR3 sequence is CASSLLGGASTDTQYF. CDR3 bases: TGTGCCAGCAGCTTGCTAGGGGGGGCGTCCACAGATACGCAGTATTTT.